Sequencing of this TCR beta chain was carried out in a study of response to subunit inactivated influenza vaccine. As for this clonotype: The antigen remains unidentified.

Germline-derived CDR1 and CDR2 are SGHRS and YFSETQ. The CDR3 length is 16 residues. V dropped 4 bases and J dropped 3; count of bases not matched to a gene: 12. One entry per CDR3 protein, called by TCRdb with MiXCR from the RT-PCR reads. The table lists 800,000 or so distinct CDR3 sequences, 21% of them singletons. Findings and limits, study-wide: The authors suggested that few new T cells are recruited per seasonal influenza vaccination.

Here the sequenced sample was PBMCs from blood, taken about 5 days after vaccination. This receptor was identified in a man aged 50 to 59 who received an inactivated influenza vaccine. This chain links TRBV5-1 with TRBJ1-1, with 7 bases matching TRBD1. CDR3 residues: CASSLEGNRGHTEAFF. The CDR3 DNA follows: TGCGCCAGCAGCCTGGAAGGAAACAGGGGTCACACTGAAGCTTTCTTT.